This T cell receptor beta chain was documented in a study of blood T cell repertoires in COVID-19. The overall study: PBMCs, B-cell-depleted T cells, or T cells provided the cDNA or gDNA that made up the material.

Per the study methods: From reference gene primer amplification, estimates of nucleated cell counts were derived. Generated by immunoSEQ multiplex PCR, the TCRdb table keeps only in-frame clones and is missing some. V and J calls and clone size come straight from that table; D and trimming were deduced from the DNA. The sample yields 50,000 or so clones, over 80% seen once. This CDR3 spans 15 amino acids. The germline V gene has CDR1 SGHNT and CDR2 YYREEE (reference sequence). Deletions cut 4 bases from V and 2 bases from J, with 10 bases between. The rearrangement links TRBV5-4 to TRBJ2-6; D may be TRBD2 (6 bases). Sequencing used peripheral blood. This clonotype was sampled from a man aged 60-69 years with active COVID-19. Written as DNA, the CDR3 is TGTGCCAGCAGCCCTCGCGGGGCTGGGGCCAACGTCCTGACTTTC. Residues: CASSPRGAGANVLTF.